This entry describes one TCR beta chain. The data were taken from a study of cytomegalovirus exposure and HLA in healthy donors. The study ran its PCR with 60 Vbeta and 13 Jbeta primers. Per the original data handling: Approximately 79 million unique TCR beta chains, 10 million to 13 million of them shared, were counted by a later analysis. Here immunoSEQ multiplex PCR was the method, and the copy in TCRdb shows in-frame clones only, minus some. Clone size and the V and J calls come from that table; the DNA yielded D and trimming. The sample includes 99,000 or so clones, more than 60% seen only once; the top ten take over 2%. The CDR3 covers 14 residues. CDR1 is MNHEY, CDR2 SVGAGI, per germline. Losses at the gene ends were 6 bases for V and 4 bases for J; bases not matched to a gene: 7.

The chain uses TRBV6-5 and TRBJ1-1; 8 bases agree with TRBD1. The sequencing sample was made of PBMCs. The TCR was taken from a man between 25 and 39 years old in good health and CMV-seronegative. The CDR3 protein is CASRQDRGITEAFF. The CDR3 DNA sequence: TGTGCCAGCAGACAAGACAGGGGCATCACTGAAGCTTTCTTT.